This TCR beta chain is drawn from a study of T-cell memory formation after mild COVID-19. Whole-study context: The TCR clusters were mostly specific to one donor. Study observations and caveats: A second wave expanding day 15 to 37 was CD4+-biased; contracting clones were balanced.

This CDR3 spans 14 amino acids. Germline values: CDR1 MNHEY, CDR2 SVGEGT. The V gene end was trimmed by 7 bases and the J gene end by 3 bases; junction bases not matched to a gene: 7. For this clonotype: Antigen specificity is unknown.

Researchers used 5'RACE with constant-segment primers to make TCR alpha and TCR beta cDNA libraries that carry sample barcodes and UMIs. TCRdb called the 5' RACE reads again in MiXCR, with one record for every CDR3 protein. The table records approximately 400,000 distinct CDR3 sequences, more than 15% of them present only once. V gene TRBV6-2 or TRBV6-3 combines with J gene TRBJ1-1; TRBD1 aligns across 8 bases. Material for sequencing was PBMCs or a T cell subset sorted from them (not recorded which). The clonotype originates from a man between 18 and 29 years old who had mild COVID-19 (a few samples of this study predate the infection). Cell type and time point are not known. Written as DNA, the CDR3 is TGTGCCAGCACCGACAGGGGATACGACACTGAAGCTTTCTTT. Translation: CASTDRGYDTEAFF.